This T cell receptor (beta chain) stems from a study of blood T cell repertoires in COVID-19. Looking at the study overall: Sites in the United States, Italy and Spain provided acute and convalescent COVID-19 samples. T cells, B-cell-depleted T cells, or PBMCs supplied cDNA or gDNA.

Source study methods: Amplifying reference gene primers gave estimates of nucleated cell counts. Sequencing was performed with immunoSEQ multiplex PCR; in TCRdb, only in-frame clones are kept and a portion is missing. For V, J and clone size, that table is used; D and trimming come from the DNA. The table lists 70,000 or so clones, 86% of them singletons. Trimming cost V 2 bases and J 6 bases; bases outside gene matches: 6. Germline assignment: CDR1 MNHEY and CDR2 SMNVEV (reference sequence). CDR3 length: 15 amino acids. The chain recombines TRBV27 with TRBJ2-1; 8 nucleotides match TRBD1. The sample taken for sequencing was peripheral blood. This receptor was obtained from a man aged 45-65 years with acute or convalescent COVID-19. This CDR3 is CASSLRPTGGNEQFF. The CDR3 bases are TGTGCCAGCAGTTTAAGGCCAACAGGGGGCAATGAGCAGTTCTTC.